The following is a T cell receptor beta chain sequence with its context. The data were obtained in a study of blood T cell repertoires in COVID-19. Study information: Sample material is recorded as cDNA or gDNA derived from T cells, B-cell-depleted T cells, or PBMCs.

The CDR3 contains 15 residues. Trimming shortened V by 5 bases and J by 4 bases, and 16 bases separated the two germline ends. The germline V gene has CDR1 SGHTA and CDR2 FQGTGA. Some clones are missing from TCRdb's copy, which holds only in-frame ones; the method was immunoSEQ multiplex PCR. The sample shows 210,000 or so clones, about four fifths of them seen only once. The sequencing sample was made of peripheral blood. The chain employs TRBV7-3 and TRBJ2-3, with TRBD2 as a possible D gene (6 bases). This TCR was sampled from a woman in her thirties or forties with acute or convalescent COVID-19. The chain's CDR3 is CASSLPFGGADTQYF. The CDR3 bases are TGTGCCAGCAGCCTCCCTTTTGGCGGGGCAGATACGCAGTATTTT.